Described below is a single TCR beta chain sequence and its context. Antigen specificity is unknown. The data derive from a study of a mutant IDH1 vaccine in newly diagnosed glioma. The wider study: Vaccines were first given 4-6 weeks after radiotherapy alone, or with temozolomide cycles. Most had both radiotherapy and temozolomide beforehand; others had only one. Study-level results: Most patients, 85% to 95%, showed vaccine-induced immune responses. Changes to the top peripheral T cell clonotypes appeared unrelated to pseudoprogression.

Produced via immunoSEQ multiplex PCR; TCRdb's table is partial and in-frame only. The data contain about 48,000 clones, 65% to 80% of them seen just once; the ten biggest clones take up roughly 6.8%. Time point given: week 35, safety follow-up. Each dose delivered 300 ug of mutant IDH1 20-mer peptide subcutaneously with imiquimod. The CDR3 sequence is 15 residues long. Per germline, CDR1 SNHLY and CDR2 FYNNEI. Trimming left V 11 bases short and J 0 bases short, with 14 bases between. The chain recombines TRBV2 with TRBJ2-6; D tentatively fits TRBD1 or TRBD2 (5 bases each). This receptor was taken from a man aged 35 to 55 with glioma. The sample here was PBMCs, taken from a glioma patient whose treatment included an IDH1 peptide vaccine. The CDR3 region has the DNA TGTGCCGACCGGGACGGAACCTCTGGGGCCAACGTCCTGACTTTC. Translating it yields CADRDGTSGANVLTF.